Listed here are 8 T cell receptor beta chains from one sample, sequenced in a study of blood T cell repertoires in COVID-19 (TCRdb year 2020). Library construction relied on the immunoSEQ multiplex PCR assay. The immuneACCESS repertoire file appears here via TCRdb, limited to in-frame rearrangements. These files lack a portion of the clones; in checked studies, under half of the deficit traces to unresolved V genes, and the cause of the others is not known. The sample table lists around 230,000 clones, approximately 80% of them with a count of one. Around 2% of the sample is in the top ten clones. Sequences were obtained from peripheral blood. These receptors were collected from a man in his forties who had recovered from COVID-19.

The gene calls are TRBV5-4 and TRBJ2-3; maybe TRBD1 (6 bases). V lost 4 bases and J lost 4, with 10 bases in between. CDR1 and CDR2 (germline): SGHNT, YYREEE (reference sequence). This CDR3 has 13 amino acids. The CDR3 region has the DNA TGTGCCAGCAGCACTCCAGGGGCAGATACGCAGTATTTT. The encoded protein is CASSTPGADTQYF.

This chain links TRBV7-8 with TRBJ1-6, with a tentative D call TRBD1 (5 bases). This CDR3 spans 15 amino acids. Per the germline V gene, CDR1 is SGHVS and CDR2 is FQNEAQ. The V end was cut by 7 bases, the J end by 10 bases, with 20 bases between. This CDR3 is CASTHPRDFGSPLHF. The CDR3 region has the DNA TGTGCCAGCACCCACCCTCGGGACTTTGGCTCACCCCTCCACTTT. The full variable domain, rest sourced from reference TRBV7-8 and TRBJ1-6, is GAGVSQSPRYKVAKRGQDVALRCDPISGHVSLFWYQQALGQGPEFLTYFQNEAQLDKSGLPSDRFFAERPEGSVSTLKIQRTQQEDSAVYLCASTHPRDFGSPLHFGNGTRLTVT.

The gene calls are TRBV9 and TRBJ2-3, with 14 nucleotides matching TRBD2. This CDR3 has 16 amino acids. Germline lookup yields CDR1 SGDLS and CDR2 YYNGEE. V shed 2 bases and J 4 bases; nucleotides not matched to a gene: 3. CDR3 in amino acids: CASSVTSGRAADTQYF. CDR3 coding DNA: TGTGCCAGCAGCGTGACTAGCGGGAGGGCCGCAGATACGCAGTATTTT.

This sequence joins TRBV11-3 and TRBJ2-6, with unresolved D. Germline CDR1 is SGHNT and CDR2 is YENEEA. V was cut by 7 bases and J by 1 base, with 8 bases left in between. The CDR3 runs 14 residues. The CDR3 protein is CASKTVSGANVLTF. As DNA, the CDR3 is TGTGCCAGCAAAACAGTATCTGGGGCCAACGTCCTGACTTTC.

The chain has TRBV24-1 and TRBJ1-1, with D possibly TRBD1 on 6 matching bases. The CDR3 is 14 residues long. Trimming removed 2 bases at V and 10 bases at J, with 16 bases between. Germline V lookup: CDR1 KGHDR, CDR2 SFDVKD. The CDR3, as DNA: TGTGCCACCAGTGATTATGGCAGGGGTACGGGAGCTTTCTTT. Its translation: CATSDYGRGTGAFF.

The chain links TRBV28 to TRBJ2-5, with D maybe TRBD2 (5 bases). The CDR3 extends over 15 amino acids. Germline lookup yields CDR1 MDHEN and CDR2 SYDVKM. V was trimmed by 4 bases and J by 2 bases, leaving 14 bases between them. CDR3 protein: CASSSPSGTQETQYF. CDR3 DNA: TGTGCCAGCAGTTCCCCGAGCGGAACACAAGAGACCCAGTACTTC.

In nucleotides, the CDR3 is TGTGCCAGCAGTGACGAGGGGGGGGTATCTCCCCTCCACTTT. Amino acids: CASSDEGGVSPLHF. V usage is TRBV6-4 and J usage is TRBJ1-6, with D tentatively TRBD1 (6 bases). Germline V gives CDR1 MRHNA, CDR2 SNTAGT. V lost 2 bases, J lost 13 bases, and 15 bases lay in between. This CDR3 has 14 residues.

About this clone itself: A read error is possible here, since a much larger clone lies one base away. The chain is built from TRBV7-2 and TRBJ2-2, with D possibly matching TRBD2 (6 bases). The CDR3 has 14 amino acids. The germline CDR1 and CDR2 sequences are SGHTA and FQGNSA. Trimming removed 5 bases at V and 3 bases at J, with 10 bases between. In nucleotides, the CDR3 is TGTGCCAGCAGCGTGACTAGGGACACCGGGGAGCTGTTTTTT. This codes for CASSVTRDTGELFF.